A single TCR beta chain is shown here with its context. This sample was taken from a study of blood T cell repertoires in COVID-19. Study at large: The study drew acute and convalescent COVID-19 samples from the United States, Italy and Spain. Nucleic acid was either cDNA or gDNA, and it came from T cells, B-cell-depleted T cells, or PBMCs.

Here immunoSEQ multiplex PCR was the method, and the copy in TCRdb shows in-frame clones only, minus some. The profile shows about 44,000 clones, about 80% of them singletons. The V segment lost 4 bases and the J segment 7 bases; nucleotides outside the gene matches: 8. The CDR3 contains 15 residues. Germline CDR1 SNHLY, CDR2 FYNNEI. The source is a human donor in a cohort sampled during active COVID-19. Specimen: peripheral blood. The V call is TRBV2, the J call TRBJ2-1; TRBD1 agrees at 9 bases. The DNA for the CDR3 is TGTGCCAGCAGTGGGGCGGGACAGGGAATGAATGAGCAGTTCTTC. This gives the protein CASSGAGQGMNEQFF.